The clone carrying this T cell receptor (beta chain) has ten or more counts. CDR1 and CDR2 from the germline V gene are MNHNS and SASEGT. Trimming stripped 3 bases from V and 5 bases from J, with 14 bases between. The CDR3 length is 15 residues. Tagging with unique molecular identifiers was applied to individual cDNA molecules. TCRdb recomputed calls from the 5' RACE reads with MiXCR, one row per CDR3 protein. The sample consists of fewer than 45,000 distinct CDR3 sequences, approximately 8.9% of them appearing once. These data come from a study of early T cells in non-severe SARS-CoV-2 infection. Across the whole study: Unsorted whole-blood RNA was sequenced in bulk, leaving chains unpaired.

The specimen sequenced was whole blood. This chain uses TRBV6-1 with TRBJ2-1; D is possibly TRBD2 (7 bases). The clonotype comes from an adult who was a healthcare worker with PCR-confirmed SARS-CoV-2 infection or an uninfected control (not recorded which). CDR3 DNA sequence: TGTGCCAGCAGTGACTATGCGGGGGCGAACAATGAGCAGTTCTTC. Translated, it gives CASSDYAGANNEQFF.